This T cell receptor beta chain was sequenced in a study of PD-L1 blockade in urothelial cancer. Looking at the study overall: Per blood sample, T cells had a median of 141,255.

The table came from immunoSEQ multiplex PCR; TCRdb's copy has only in-frame clones and leaves some out. The repertoire holds 100,000 to 150,000 clones, with 86% as singletons. J gave up 5 bases and V 6 bases, and 7 bases lay outside the gene matches. Germline V gene lookup returns CDR1 MNHEY and CDR2 SMNVEV (reference sequence). This CDR3 region has 14 residues. Sample time point: peripheral blood 6 weeks after treatment start. The receptor comes from a man aged 45-65 years with urothelial cancer. This chain links TRBV27 with TRBJ2-5; TRBD1 aligns across 9 bases. The sample consisted of PBMCs, taken around atezolizumab (anti-PD-L1) treatment. Here the CDR3 reads CASRQGALRETQYF. The CDR3 bases are TGTGCCAGCAGACAGGGGGCGCTCAGGGAGACCCAGTACTTC.